This T cell receptor (beta chain) was retrieved from a study of T cell repertoires in cytomegalovirus infection (dated 2019 in TCRdb). Broadly, across the study: Donor HLA type was relevant to the analysis, because carriage of CMV infection together with the matching HLA type was indicated by public TCR beta signatures.

What the work shows at the level of the full study, not this receptor alone: Cumulative frequency of public TCR beta family members discriminated carriers of CMV infection plus the relevant HLA type in this cohort and an independent roughly 340-donor cohort. The ex vivo response was dominated by HLA-C-restricted CMV-specific TCR beta clonotypes, which also provided the single most frequent clonotype in two of eight donors.

Data came from an Illumina HiSeq 1500. TCRdb trimmed public reads at Q25 via fastp, called clones via MiXCR and kept in-frame beta chains. Entries are consolidated by CDR3 protein sequence, retaining the most common genes and DNA. The sample records hundreds of thousands of distinct CDR3 sequences, approximately 34% of which are singletons. Roughly 2.9% of the sample rests with the top ten. This clonotype has just a few counts. It has no known antigen specificity. No per-base quality is available; no much larger clone lies one base away. V trim: 5 bases; J trim: 0 bases; unmatched bases: 8. Including cysteine and phenylalanine, the CDR3 has 18 amino acids. Only CDR3 DNA remains: 54 bases, in frame from the first base.

Input material: PBMCs. The chain is encoded by TRBV12-3 or TRBV12-4 joined to TRBJ1-6, and 9 bases in between align with TRBD1. This receptor was obtained from a human donor in good health (CMV status not recorded). Some clones in this sample may be carry-over from other donors' samples. The CDR3 protein sequence reads: CASSGGQGPVSYNSPLHF. In nucleotides, the sequence is TGTGCCAGCAGTGGGGGACAGGGCCCCGTCTCCTATAATTCACCCCTCCACTTT.